The clone carrying this T cell receptor (beta chain) has a single count. Only in-frame clones appear in the TCRdb table, and some are missing; sequencing was by immunoSEQ multiplex PCR. Among 130,000 to 150,000 clones listed, over 85% were seen once. The data are from a study of T cell responses to AZD1222 COVID-19 vaccine. Germline-derived CDR1 and CDR2 are SGHAT and FQNNGV. J lost 5 bases, V lost 0 bases, and 7 bases had no gene match. The CDR3 contains 16 residues. Material: peripheral blood, obtained on day 0 of AZD1222 vaccination. V and J are TRBV11-2 and TRBJ2-1; 7 bases line up with TRBD2. This TCR was recovered from an adult in good health. The CDR3 bases are TGTGCCAGCAGCTTAGATTGGGCTAGCGGAAACAATGAGCAGTTCTTC. This gives the protein CASSLDWASGNNEQFF.